This T cell receptor beta chain was recorded in a study of T cell responses to AZD1222 COVID-19 vaccine. Study-wide results and limits: Spike-specific TCR depth and breadth grew after two AZD1222 doses. Repertoires were obtained only post-peak T cell response. The study reported that nearly half of spike-specific TCRs target unmutated variant regions. Most donors were white British, females outnumbered males, and clonal diversity was possibly underestimated.

From germline, CDR1 is MNHEY and CDR2 SMNVEV (reference sequence). This CDR3 has 15 residues. Trimming pared 6 bases from V and 2 bases from J, leaving 14 bases between. Only a few counts were recorded for this clone. Its specificity is unknown. Sequenced by immunoSEQ multiplex PCR; TCRdb stores in-frame clones only, minus some. The repertoire has 80,000 to 100,000 clones, approximately 90% of them found once; the top ten carry roughly 13%. The source is an adult in good health. Sequencing used peripheral blood, obtained on day 0 of AZD1222 vaccination. The chain has TRBV27 and TRBJ2-1, with D possibly TRBD2 on 5 matching bases. Here the CDR3 DNA reads TGTGCCAGCAGGCGGGTTGGGAGTACCTACAATGAGCAGTTCTTC. This translates into CASRRVGSTYNEQFF.